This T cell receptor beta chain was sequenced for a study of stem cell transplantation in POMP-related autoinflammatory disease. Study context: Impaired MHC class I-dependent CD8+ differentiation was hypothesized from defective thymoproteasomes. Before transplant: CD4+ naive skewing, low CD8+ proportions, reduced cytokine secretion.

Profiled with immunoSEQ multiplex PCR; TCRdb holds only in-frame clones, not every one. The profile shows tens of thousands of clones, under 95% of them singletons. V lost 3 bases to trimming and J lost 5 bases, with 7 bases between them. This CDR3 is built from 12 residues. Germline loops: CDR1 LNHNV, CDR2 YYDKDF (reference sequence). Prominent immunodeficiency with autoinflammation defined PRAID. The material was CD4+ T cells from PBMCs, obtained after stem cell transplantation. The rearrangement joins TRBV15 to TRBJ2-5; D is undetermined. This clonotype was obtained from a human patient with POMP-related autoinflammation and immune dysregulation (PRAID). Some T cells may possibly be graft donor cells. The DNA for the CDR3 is TGTGCCACCAGCAGCCCGCGGGAGACCCAGTACTTC. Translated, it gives CATSSPRETQYF.